The present TCR beta chain was sequenced within a study of T cell changes during pregnancy in multiple sclerosis. The germline V gene has CDR1 SGHVS and CDR2 FQNEAQ. V dropped 5 bases and J dropped 4 bases, with 15 bases sitting between them. This CDR3 region has 14 residues. Sequenced by immunoSEQ multiplex PCR; TCRdb stores in-frame clones only, minus some. The sample consists of about 67,000 clones, just over 90% of them appearing once. The rearrangement links TRBV7-8 to TRBJ2-7, with TRBD1 as a possible D gene (5 bases). The specimen comprised peripheral blood, sampled in the third trimester of pregnancy. This clonotype was sampled from a female donor with multiple sclerosis, enrolled in a pregnancy study. The CDR3 nucleotides read TGTGCCAGCAGCCAGAGGACACGGCTTTACGAGCAGTACTTC. Translated, it gives CASSQRTRLYEQYF.